This T cell receptor beta chain was identified during a study of tumor-infiltrating lymphocytes in primary liver carcinoma. Findings and caveats of the study: Between tumor regions, pairs overlapped more than tumor-adjacent and tumor-blood pairs did.

The approximately 20-31 mg bulk tissue piece was not sorted before simultaneous RNA and DNA extraction. A constant-region primer primed TCR beta cDNA synthesis from about 490 ng of total RNA. Slightly modified ARM-PCR with three nested multiplex PCR rounds yielded TCR beta libraries. Researchers ran the first two PCR rounds for ten to eleven cycles each with TRBV1-TRBV30 forward primers and a C-beta reverse primer. TCRdb re-derived calls from the multiplex PCR reads in MiXCR, one entry per CDR3 protein. The sample holds more than 60,000 distinct CDR3 sequences, over 60% seen once. The CDR3 has 15 residues. The germline V gene has CDR1 MNHNS and CDR2 SASEGT. Comment on this clonotype: Its matching antigen is unknown. At one end the junction does not follow the germline gene, possibly because of a read error.

Sample: liver tumor tissue from sampling region 4. As to subset: tumor region T4, right-lateral pole. This chain connects TRBV6-1 to TRBJ2-7; TRBD2 agrees at 8 bases. This clonotype was obtained from a man aged 40-50 years with primary liver carcinoma and hepatitis B virus infection. The CDR3 nucleotides are TGTGCCAACAGTGAAGAGGCGGGGGGTAGCTACAAGCAGTACTTC. Its protein is CANSEEAGGSYKQYF.